This record concerns one TCR beta chain sequence. The sample comes from a study of blood T cell repertoires in COVID-19. The overall study: The United States, Italy and Spain supplied acute and convalescent COVID-19 samples. PBMCs, B-cell-depleted T cells, or T cells provided the cDNA or gDNA that made up the material.

The authors' processing: Researchers report that nucleated cell counts were estimated from reference gene primer amplification. The repertoire was sequenced with immunoSEQ multiplex PCR; TCRdb's copy has only in-frame clones and lacks some. The V and J calls and clone size were taken over from that table, and D and trimming were inferred from the DNA. The sample records 40,000 to 60,000 clones, 86% being singletons. Losses at the gene ends were 2 bases for V and 12 bases for J; bases not matched to a gene: 6. The CDR3 runs 13 residues. Germline-derived CDR1 and CDR2 are SGDLS and YYNGEE. Sequenced material: peripheral blood. The sequence was obtained from a human donor in a cohort sampled during active COVID-19. The chain combines TRBV9 with TRBJ1-4, with 8 bases matching TRBD1. CDR3 nucleotide sequence: TGTGCCAGCAGCGTCTCGACAGGGGAGGAACTGTTTTTT. This gives the protein CASSVSTGEELFF.